Listed below are T cell receptor beta chains from one sample, sequenced in a study of cytomegalovirus exposure and HLA in healthy donors. Assay: immunoSEQ multiplex PCR; the TCRdb copy retains only in-frame clones and omits some. Across about 52,000 clones, the top ten clones capture approximately 13% of the sample. Sequences were obtained from PBMCs. Every receptor here comes from a woman in her sixties or seventies in good health and CMV-seropositive. The CDR3 runs from the conserved cysteine through the conserved F or W. A D gene is named only where the DNA matches it firmly.

V	J	D	CDR3	DNA
TRBV5-1	TRBJ2-3	TRBD2	CASSPSSGGARDTQYF	TGCGCCAGCTCCCCCTCGAGCGGGGGGGCCCGAGATACGCAGTATTTT
TRBV11-2	TRBJ2-3	NA	CASSLEPPGEPTDTQYF	TGTGCCAGCAGCTTAGAGCCCCCAGGGGAGCCCACAGATACGCAGTATTTT
TRBV5-4	TRBJ2-3	TRBD2	CASSQRGGSTDTQYF	TGTGCCAGCAGCCAGCGGGGGGGTAGCACAGATACGCAGTATTTT
TRBV25-1	TRBJ2-5	NA	CASLQETQYF	TGTGCCAGCCTCCAAGAGACCCAGTACTTC
TRBV5-1	TRBJ1-1	TRBD1	CASSLEGQPWTEAFF	TGCGCCAGCAGCTTGGAGGGACAGCCTTGGACTGAAGCTTTCTTT
TRBV7-9	TRBJ2-4	NA	CASSLTASKNIQYF	TGTGCCAGCAGTTTGACAGCCTCCAAAAACATTCAGTACTTC
TRBV19	TRBJ1-5	NA	CASSRGGAGEVSNQPQHF	TGTGCCAGTAGTCGGGGGGGGGCTGGCGAAGTAAGCAATCAGCCCCAGCATTTT
TRBV28	TRBJ2-7	TRBD1	CASSGTGAPTYEQYF	TGTGCCAGCAGCGGGACAGGGGCCCCTACCTACGAGCAGTACTTC
TRBV4-3	TRBJ2-7	TRBD2	CASSQVAGGPNSYEQYF	TGCGCCAGCAGCCAAGTTGCGGGGGGGCCTAATTCCTACGAGCAGTACTTC
TRBV28	TRBJ2-1	TRBD2	CASSSSGGKGNEQFF	TGTGCCAGCAGTTCTAGCGGGGGGAAAGGCAATGAGCAGTTCTTC
TRBV29-1	TRBJ1-2	NA	CSVAEPGQKILGYTF	TGCAGCGTGGCTGAACCGGGACAAAAGATTCTTGGCTACACCTTC
TRBV4-1	TRBJ1-4	NA	CASSRTDTSTNEKLFF	TGCGCCAGCAGCCGGACGGACACCTCAACTAATGAAAAACTGTTTTTT
TRBV18	TRBJ1-1	TRBD1	CASSPQRGQGAEAFF	TGTGCCAGCTCACCGCAGAGAGGACAGGGCGCCGAAGCTTTCTTT
TRBV6-6	TRBJ2-3	NA	CASSYSGDTQYF	TGTGCCAGCAGTTACTCCGGGGATACGCAGTATTTT
TRBV4-2	TRBJ2-7	NA	CASSQERGHEQYF	TGTGCCAGCAGCCAAGAAAGGGGTCACGAGCAGTACTTC
TRBV5-1	TRBJ2-7	TRBD1	CASSNGTGTYEQYF	TGCGCCAGCAGCAATGGGACAGGGACCTACGAGCAGTACTTC
TRBV9	TRBJ1-3	NA	CASSLQGRGGNTIYF	TGTGCCAGCAGCCTTCAGGGGAGGGGAGGAAACACCATATATTTT
TRBV5-6	TRBJ1-2	NA	CASSLAGGGLLYGYTF	TGTGCCAGCAGCTTGGCTGGGGGGGGACTCCTCTATGGCTACACCTTC
TRBV6-5	TRBJ1-1	TRBD1	CASRQDRVTEAFF	TGTGCCAGCAGACAGGACAGGGTCACTGAAGCTTTCTTT
TRBV11-2	TRBJ1-6	TRBD1	CASSPGQGYSPLHF	TGTGCCAGCAGCCCGGGACAGGGCTATTCACCCCTCCACTTT
TRBV2	TRBJ1-2	TRBD1	CASSEAGARGDYGYTF	TGTGCCAGCAGTGAAGCGGGGGCCAGGGGGGACTATGGCTACACCTTC
TRBV10-1	TRBJ1-2	TRBD1	CASSAGGIANYGYTF	TGCGCCAGCAGTGCAGGGGGCATCGCTAACTATGGCTACACCTTC
TRBV10-3	TRBJ1-2	TRBD1	CAISAGGLGVTYGYTF	TGTGCCATCAGTGCAGGGGGCCTGGGGGTTACCTATGGCTACACCTTC
TRBV10-1	TRBJ1-4	TRBD1	CASRREKGAPKLFF	TGCGCCAGCAGGAGGGAGAAGGGGGCTCCAAAACTGTTTTTT
TRBV29-1	TRBJ1-2	TRBD1	CSVGQGHYGYTF	TGCAGCGTCGGACAGGGGCATTATGGCTACACCTTC
TRBV4-1	TRBJ1-5	TRBD1	CASSQRTGASNQPQHF	TGCGCCAGCAGCCAAAGGACAGGGGCAAGCAATCAGCCCCAGCATTTT
TRBV2	TRBJ1-6	NA	CASTYRVDYNSPLHF	TGTGCCAGCACGTACAGGGTGGACTATAATTCACCCCTCCACTTT
TRBV5-6	TRBJ2-1	NA	CASSRSDRYSYNEQFF	TGTGCCAGCAGCCGTTCTGACAGATACTCCTACAATGAGCAGTTCTTC
TRBV29-1	TRBJ1-2	TRBD1	CSVGTVINYGYTF	TGCAGCGTAGGGACAGTAATCAACTATGGCTACACCTTC
TRBV5-3	TRBJ2-1	TRBD2	CARRLAGGPVEQFF	TGTGCCAGAAGGCTAGCGGGGGGGCCGGTTGAGCAGTTCTTC
TRBV5-5	TRBJ2-5	NA	CASSSTGETQYF	TGTGCCAGCAGCTCTACGGGGGAGACCCAGTACTTC
TRBV6-5	TRBJ2-7	TRBD1	CASSYSGQGGYEQYF	TGTGCCAGCAGTTACTCGGGACAGGGGGGCTACGAGCAGTACTTC
TRBV6-1	TRBJ1-2	NA	CASSEWALSFNYGYTF	TGTGCCAGCAGTGAATGGGCCCTTTCCTTTAACTATGGCTACACCTTC
TRBV19	TRBJ2-2	TRBD2	CASSKGLADTGELFF	TGTGCCAGTAGTAAGGGACTAGCGGATACCGGGGAGCTGTTTTTT
TRBV27	TRBJ1-1	NA	CASSLLEGTEAFF	TGTGCCAGCAGTTTATTGGAGGGCACTGAAGCTTTCTTT
TRBV14	TRBJ1-6	NA	CASSARSRVRGHSPLHF	TGTGCCAGCAGCGCAAGATCGAGGGTCAGGGGCCATTCACCCCTCCACTTT
TRBV5-1	TRBJ1-1	TRBD1	CASSDPRGAFF	TGCGCCAGCAGTGACCCCAGGGGGGCTTTCTTT
TRBV6-5	TRBJ1-2	TRBD1	CASKTGGRNYGYTF	TGTGCCAGCAAGACAGGGGGCAGGAACTATGGCTACACCTTC
TRBV6-1	TRBJ2-2	NA	CASGPGSGELFF	TGTGCCAGCGGGCCAGGGTCCGGGGAGCTGTTTTTT
TRBV18	TRBJ1-3	TRBD1	CASSPGTGSGNTIYF	TGTGCCAGCTCACCTGGGACAGGCTCTGGAAACACCATATATTTT
TRBV7-6	TRBJ1-3	NA	CASSPVGGLSGNTIYF	TGTGCCAGCAGCCCAGTCGGGGGGCTAAGTGGAAACACCATATATTTT